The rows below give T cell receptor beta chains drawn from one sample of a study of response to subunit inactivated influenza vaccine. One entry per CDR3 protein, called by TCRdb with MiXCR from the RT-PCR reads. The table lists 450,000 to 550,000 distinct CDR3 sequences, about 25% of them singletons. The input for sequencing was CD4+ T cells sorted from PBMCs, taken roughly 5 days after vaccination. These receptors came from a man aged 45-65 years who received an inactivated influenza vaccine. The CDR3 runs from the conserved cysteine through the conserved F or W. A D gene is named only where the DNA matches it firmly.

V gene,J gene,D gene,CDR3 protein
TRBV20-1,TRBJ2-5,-,CSARAPRTQETQYF
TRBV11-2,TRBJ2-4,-,CASSLDPFSGFEYF
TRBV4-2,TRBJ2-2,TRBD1,CASSFRTGGNSGELFF
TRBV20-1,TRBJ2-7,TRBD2,CSGTLAGGSYEQYF
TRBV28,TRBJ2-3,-,CASSFSFTGLRDTDTQYF
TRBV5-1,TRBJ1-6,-,CASSFAGLRDSPLHF
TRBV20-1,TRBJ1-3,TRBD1,CSARDGTGSGNTIYF
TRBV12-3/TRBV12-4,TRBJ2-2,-,CASLPGAGELFF
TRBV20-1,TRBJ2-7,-,CSARDADSSYEQYF
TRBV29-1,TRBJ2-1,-,CSVELSGNYNEQFF
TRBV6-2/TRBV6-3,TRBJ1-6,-,CASTQRIDSPLHF
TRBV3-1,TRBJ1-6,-,CASSQGQVNSPLHF
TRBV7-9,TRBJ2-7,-,CASSPPASNEQYF
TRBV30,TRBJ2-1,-,CAWSVVSEQFF
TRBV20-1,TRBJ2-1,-,CSARDPLTRREQFF
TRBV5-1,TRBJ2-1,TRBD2,CASSFTSGISYNEQFF
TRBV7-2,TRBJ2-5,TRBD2,CASSLTSGSQTQYF
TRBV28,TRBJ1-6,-,CASSFLSFNSPLHF
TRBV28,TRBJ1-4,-,CASSLAGSGNEKLFF
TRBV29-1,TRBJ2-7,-,CSVYPKTGNYEQYF
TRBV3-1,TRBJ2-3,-,CASSQDYAGPDTQYF
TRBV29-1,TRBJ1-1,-,CSVEKGQMNTEAFF
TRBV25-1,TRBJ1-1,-,CASSESRGRGFTEAFF
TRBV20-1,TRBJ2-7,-,CSADFRPHEQYF
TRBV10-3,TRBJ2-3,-,CAIRRGTGPDTQYF
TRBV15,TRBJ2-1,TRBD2,CATKLADRNNEQFF